Listed here is a single TCR beta chain. The antigen remains unidentified. This record belongs to a study of cytomegalovirus exposure and HLA in healthy donors. Primers included in the PCR were 60 Vbeta and 13 Jbeta primers. TCRdb keeps only in-frame clones here, not all; method: immunoSEQ multiplex PCR. This sample has 150,000 or so clones, with 74% found just once. Study-wide results and limits: A list of around 150 TCR beta chains associated with cytomegalovirus was given.

The V gene end was trimmed by 0 bases and the J gene end by 7 bases; junction bases not matched to a gene: 6. This CDR3 region has 15 residues. Germline V gene lookup returns CDR1 SGHNT and CDR2 YYREEE (reference sequence). The sample consisted of PBMCs. This clonotype was obtained from a man aged 18 to 29 in good health and CMV-seropositive. This chain uses TRBV5-4 with TRBJ1-5; 8 bases map to TRBD1. Here the CDR3 DNA reads TGTGCCAGCAGCTTGGACAGGGGGATTAAGCAGCCCCAGCATTTT. It yields the protein CASSLDRGIKQPQHF.